The rows below give T cell receptor beta chains drawn from one sample of a study of blood T cells in healthy people across ages. TCRdb called the 5' RACE reads again in MiXCR, with one record for every CDR3 protein. The table lists about 1.6 million distinct CDR3 sequences, roughly a third of them singletons. Source material: blood. All receptors derive from a woman aged 25-40 years in good health. Each CDR3 is given with its conserved first and last residue. A D gene is named only where the DNA matches it firmly. A clone size is listed for some rows: how often the clone was seen (once, few, many), or a class if it is expanded.

v_gene: TRBV4-1; d_gene: .; j_gene: TRBJ1-5; len: 16; abundance: few; CDR3nt: TGCGCCAGCAGCCAAGTAATGAGTGGGCGCAATCAGCCCCAGCATTTT; CDR3aa: CASSQVMSGRNQPQHF
v_gene: TRBV6-1; d_gene: TRBD1; j_gene: TRBJ1-6; len: 16; abundance: once; CDR3nt: TGTGCCAGCAGTGAAGGGACAGGGGGCTTCAATTCACCCCTCCACTTT; CDR3aa: CASSEGTGGFNSPLHF
v_gene: TRBV29-1; d_gene: .; j_gene: TRBJ1-5; len: 9; abundance: .; CDR3nt: TGCATTCCGGGTCAGCCCCAGCATTTT; CDR3aa: CIPGQPQHF
v_gene: TRBV30; d_gene: .; j_gene: TRBJ2-7; len: 14; abundance: .; CDR3nt: TGTGCCTGGAGTGGGTCTTACAAGGGCTACGAGCAGTACTTC; CDR3aa: CAWSGSYKGYEQYF
v_gene: TRBV12-5; d_gene: .; j_gene: TRBJ2-6; len: 17; abundance: .; CDR3nt: TGTGCTAGTGGTTTGGGAGACGCAGACTCTGGGGCCAACGTCCTGACTTTC; CDR3aa: CASGLGDADSGANVLTF
v_gene: TRBV20-1; d_gene: TRBD2; j_gene: TRBJ2-1; len: 16; abundance: few; CDR3nt: TGCAGTGCTAGAGATCTGCAAGCGGGGGGATACCCACAGCAGTTCTTC; CDR3aa: CSARDLQAGGYPQQFF
v_gene: TRBV12-3/TRBV12-4; d_gene: .; j_gene: TRBJ2-5; len: 15; abundance: .; CDR3nt: TGTGCCAGCAGCCCCGTGAGAGCGGCCGGAGAGACCCAGCACTTC; CDR3aa: CASSPVRAAGETQHF
v_gene: TRBV11-2; d_gene: TRBD1; j_gene: TRBJ2-7; len: 14; abundance: few; CDR3nt: TGTGCCACCTGGACCGGGACAGCAGCCTACGAGCAGTACTTC; CDR3aa: CATWTGTAAYEQYF
v_gene: TRBV7-6; d_gene: .; j_gene: TRBJ2-3; len: 18; abundance: few; CDR3nt: TGTGCCAGCAGCTTTTCGCTAAGGGCTAGCGTTCTCACAGATACGCAGTATTTT; CDR3aa: CASSFSLRASVLTDTQYF
v_gene: TRBV11-1; d_gene: .; j_gene: TRBJ2-1; len: 14; abundance: many; CDR3nt: TGTGCCAGCAGCTACCGGGACCAACTCAATGAGCAGTTCTTC; CDR3aa: CASSYRDQLNEQFF
v_gene: TRBV3-1; d_gene: .; j_gene: TRBJ2-6; len: 17; abundance: .; CDR3nt: TGTGCCAGCAGCCGACCAAGGCAGAACTCTGGGGCCAACGTCCTGACTTTC; CDR3aa: CASSRPRQNSGANVLTF
v_gene: TRBV4-1; d_gene: .; j_gene: TRBJ2-3; len: 16; abundance: many; CDR3nt: TGCGCCAGCAGCCAATCGCGACTAGGAAGCACAGATACGCAGTATTTT; CDR3aa: CASSQSRLGSTDTQYF
v_gene: TRBV29-1; d_gene: .; j_gene: TRBJ1-1; len: 14; abundance: .; CDR3nt: TGCAGCGTTTCAGGTACACCTCAGGGGACTGAAGCTTTCTTT; CDR3aa: CSVSGTPQGTEAFF
v_gene: TRBV7-2; d_gene: .; j_gene: TRBJ2-3; len: 16; abundance: many; CDR3nt: TGTGCCAGCAGGTGGGGCGTCCCAGTGGGCACAGATACGCAGTATTTT; CDR3aa: CASRWGVPVGTDTQYF
v_gene: TRBV7-9; d_gene: TRBD1; j_gene: TRBJ1-2; len: 13; abundance: .; CDR3nt: TGTGCCAGCGGTTCACAGGGGGCTTATGGCTACACCTTC; CDR3aa: CASGSQGAYGYTF
v_gene: TRBV27; d_gene: TRBD1; j_gene: TRBJ1-2; len: 13; abundance: .; CDR3nt: TGTGCCAGCACCCTGGGACAGGGGTATGGCTACACCTTC; CDR3aa: CASTLGQGYGYTF
v_gene: TRBV28; d_gene: TRBD1; j_gene: TRBJ2-7; len: 15; abundance: few; CDR3nt: TGTGCCAGCAGATCCCCCGGGACAGGGCGATACGAGCAGTACTTC; CDR3aa: CASRSPGTGRYEQYF
v_gene: TRBV20-1; d_gene: .; j_gene: TRBJ2-1; len: 14; abundance: few; CDR3nt: TGCAGTGCGGCCCCGGGTTCCAATCACAATGAGCAGTTCTTC; CDR3aa: CSAAPGSNHNEQFF
v_gene: TRBV10-2; d_gene: TRBD1; j_gene: TRBJ1-1; len: 15; abundance: few; CDR3nt: TGCGCCAGCAGTGATGGGACAGGGGTGTACACTGAAGCTTTCTTT; CDR3aa: CASSDGTGVYTEAFF
v_gene: TRBV5-1; d_gene: .; j_gene: TRBJ1-1; len: 12; abundance: few; CDR3nt: TGCGCCAGCAGCTTCAGTAACACTGAAGCTTTCTTT; CDR3aa: CASSFSNTEAFF